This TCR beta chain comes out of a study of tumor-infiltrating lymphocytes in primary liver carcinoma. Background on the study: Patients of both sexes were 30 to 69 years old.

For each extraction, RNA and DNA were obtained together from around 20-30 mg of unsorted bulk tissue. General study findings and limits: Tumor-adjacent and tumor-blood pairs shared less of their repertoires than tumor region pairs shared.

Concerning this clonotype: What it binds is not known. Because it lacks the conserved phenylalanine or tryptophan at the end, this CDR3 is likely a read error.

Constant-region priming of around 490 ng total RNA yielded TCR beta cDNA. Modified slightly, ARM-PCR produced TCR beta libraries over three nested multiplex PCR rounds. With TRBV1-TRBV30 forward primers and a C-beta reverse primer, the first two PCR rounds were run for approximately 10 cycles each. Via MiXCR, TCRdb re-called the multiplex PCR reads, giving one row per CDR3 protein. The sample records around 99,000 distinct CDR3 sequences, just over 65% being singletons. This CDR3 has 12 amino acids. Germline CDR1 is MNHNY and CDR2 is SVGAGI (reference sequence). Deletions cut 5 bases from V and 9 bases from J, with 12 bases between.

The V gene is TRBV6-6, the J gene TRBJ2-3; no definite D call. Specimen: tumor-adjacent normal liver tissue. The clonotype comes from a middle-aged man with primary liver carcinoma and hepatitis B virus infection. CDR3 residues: CASSTDRPTQYY. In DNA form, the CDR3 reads TGTGCCAGCAGTACGGATAGGCCGACGCAGTATTAT.